This T cell receptor beta chain was obtained from a study of T cell responses to AZD1222 COVID-19 vaccine. Sequencing used immunoSEQ multiplex PCR; TCRdb keeps in-frame clones, though not all of them. The data hold about 160,000 clones, with 90% observed a single time. On this clone: What it binds is not known. Different DNA sequences within this sample yield the same CDR3.

Study results and limitations: Close to half of spike-specific TCRs reportedly recognize unmutated variant regions. The donor group comprised mostly white British people and more females; the analysis possibly underestimated clonal diversity. Baseline testing showed seropositivity in only five or six AZD1222 recipients. Spike-specific TCR breadth and depth grew following two AZD1222 doses.

Trimming shortened V by 0 bases and J by 0 bases, and 5 bases separated the two germline ends. Germline loops: CDR1 SGHAT, CDR2 FQNNGV. The length of the CDR3 is 14 residues. Source: peripheral blood, taken 28 days after the second AZD1222 dose. The chain links TRBV11-2 to TRBJ1-1; D remains ambiguous. The TCR originated in an adult who received the AZD1222 COVID-19 vaccine. The CDR3 spells CASSLDGLNTEAFF. The CDR3 bases are TGTGCCAGCAGCTTAGACGGTTTGAACACTGAAGCTTTCTTT. Drawing the rest from reference TRBV11-2 and TRBJ1-1, the complete variable domain is EAGVAQSPRYKIIEKRQSVAFWCNPISGHATLYWYQQILGQGPKLLIQFQNNGVVDDSQLPKDRFSAERLKGVDSTLKIQPAKLEDSAVYLCASSLDGLNTEAFFGQGTRLTVV.